This T cell receptor (beta chain) was sequenced during a study of response to subunit inactivated influenza vaccine (dated by TCRdb to 2017 to 2018). Background for the entire study: The study used deep quantitative T cell receptor repertoire profiling to track responses to a trivalent subunit inactivated influenza vaccine. Points the paper makes about the study in general: The authors proposed that each seasonal influenza vaccination may bring in only a limited number of new T cells.

Libraries came from RT-PCR. The sequencer was an Illumina HiSeq 2500. TCRdb's own reprocessing of the public reads used fastp at Q25 and MiXCR and kept productive beta chains. Records with the same CDR3 protein are collapsed into one entry carrying the most frequent genes and DNA. For this sample the table gives approximately 700,000 distinct CDR3 sequences, of which approximately 14% were detected only once. Around 6.5% of the sample belongs to the ten largest clones. This clonotype appeared a few times. Its target antigen remains unknown. One base away there is no much larger clone; base qualities are not given. CDR1 and CDR2, per the germline V gene (reference sequence), are LGHDT and YNNKEL. V and J are truncated by 7 bases and 4 bases respectively, leaving an intervening sequence of 8 bases. Inclusive of the bounding cysteine and phenylalanine, the CDR3 is 13 residues long. Only CDR3 DNA remains: 39 bases, in frame from the first base.

The sample consisted of PBMCs from blood, taken less than 15 days before vaccination. This sequence originates from a man aged 50-59 years who received an inactivated influenza vaccine. Donor details come from another sample of the same person, matched by shared clones. The rearranged chain carries TRBV3-1 and TRBJ1-6; the D gene is unclear. The DNA reads as follows: TGTGCCAGCACCCAGGAGTATAATTCACCCCTCCACTTT. It translates to CASTQEYNSPLHF.